This is a list of T cell receptor beta chains from one sample in a study of blood T cell repertoires in COVID-19. This table comes from immunoSEQ multiplex PCR, and its TCRdb copy is limited to in-frame clones, with some not included. The sample holds roughly 80,000 clones, about 83% seen once. Material for sequencing was peripheral blood. These TCRs come from a woman older than 75 with acute or convalescent COVID-19. Both conserved end residues are part of each CDR3. Fields, in order: D gene, V gene, J gene, clone size, CDR3 protein, CDR3 DNA. D genes are given only for firm matches. Not every row has a clone size; where given, it reads once, few, many or a size class.

d_gene: TRBD2
v_gene: TRBV7-9
j_gene: TRBJ2-7
abundance: once
CDR3aa: CASSNQGLAGDEQYF
CDR3nt: TGTGCCAGCAGCAACCAGGGACTAGCGGGAGACGAGCAGTACTTC

d_gene: TRBD1
v_gene: TRBV5-8
j_gene: TRBJ1-5
abundance: many
CDR3aa: CASSLRGRGNQPQHF
CDR3nt: TGTGCCAGCAGCTTGAGGGGGCGGGGCAATCAGCCCCAGCATTTT

d_gene: NA
v_gene: TRBV24-1
j_gene: TRBJ2-1
abundance: NA
CDR3aa: CATSDFETYNEQFF
CDR3nt: TGTGCCACCAGTGATTTTGAGACCTACAATGAGCAGTTCTTC

d_gene: TRBD1
v_gene: TRBV19
j_gene: TRBJ1-2
abundance: NA
CDR3aa: CASSTQGEYGYTF
CDR3nt: TGTGCCAGTAGTACCCAGGGGGAGTATGGCTACACCTTC

d_gene: NA
v_gene: TRBV11-2
j_gene: TRBJ2-7
abundance: NA
CDR3aa: CASSLSLSHYEQYF
CDR3nt: TGTGCCAGCAGCTTAAGCCTAAGTCACTACGAGCAGTACTTC

d_gene: TRBD1
v_gene: TRBV19
j_gene: TRBJ1-5
abundance: NA
CDR3aa: CASSPPGQASTYQPQHF
CDR3nt: TGTGCCAGTAGCCCACCGGGACAGGCGTCGACTTATCAGCCCCAGCATTTT

d_gene: TRBD2
v_gene: TRBV24-1
j_gene: TRBJ2-5
abundance: few
CDR3aa: CATSDGGYETQYF
CDR3nt: TGTGCCACCAGTGACGGGGGGTACGAGACCCAGTACTTC

d_gene: NA
v_gene: TRBV9
j_gene: TRBJ1-5
abundance: NA
CDR3aa: CASNPGAKGQPQHF
CDR3nt: TGTGCCAGCAATCCAGGGGCGAAGGGTCAGCCCCAGCATTTT

d_gene: NA
v_gene: TRBV19
j_gene: TRBJ2-1
abundance: NA
CDR3aa: CASTMWGGTYNEQFF
CDR3nt: TGTGCCAGTACCATGTGGGGGGGCACCTACAATGAGCAGTTCTTC

d_gene: NA
v_gene: TRBV12-3/TRBV12-4
j_gene: TRBJ2-2
abundance: NA
CDR3aa: CASSFGVTGELFF
CDR3nt: TGTGCCAGCAGTTTCGGGGTCACCGGGGAGCTGTTTTTT

d_gene: NA
v_gene: TRBV10-1
j_gene: TRBJ2-5
abundance: NA
CDR3aa: CASSESGVGKTQYF
CDR3nt: TGCGCCAGCAGTGAGTCCGGGGTTGGGAAGACCCAGTACTTC

d_gene: NA
v_gene: TRBV5-4
j_gene: TRBJ1-2
abundance: NA
CDR3aa: CASSLSGYNSYGYTF
CDR3nt: TGTGCCAGCAGCTTGTCGGGTTACAACTCCTATGGCTACACCTTC

d_gene: TRBD1
v_gene: TRBV9
j_gene: TRBJ1-6
abundance: once
CDR3aa: CASSPQDRGNSPLHF
CDR3nt: TGTGCCAGCAGCCCCCAGGACAGGGGTAATTCACCCCTCCACTTT

d_gene: TRBD2
v_gene: TRBV3-1/TRBV3-2
j_gene: TRBJ2-5
abundance: NA
CDR3aa: CASSLPGGLETQYF
CDR3nt: TGTGCCAGCAGTCTCCCGGGGGGGCTTGAGACCCAGTACTTC

d_gene: TRBD1
v_gene: TRBV28
j_gene: TRBJ2-7
abundance: NA
CDR3aa: CASSPQGQGGSEQYF
CDR3nt: TGTGCCAGCAGCCCTCAGGGACAGGGAGGAAGCGAGCAGTACTTC

d_gene: NA
v_gene: TRBV28
j_gene: TRBJ2-5
abundance: once
CDR3aa: CASSDAGLRQETQYF
CDR3nt: TGTGCCAGCAGTGATGCGGGACTTCGACAAGAGACCCAGTACTTC

d_gene: TRBD2
v_gene: TRBV19
j_gene: TRBJ2-5
abundance: NA
CDR3aa: CASSPLRGASGRRRETQYF
CDR3nt: TGTGCCAGTAGTCCACTCAGGGGCGCTAGCGGGAGAAGGAGAGAGACCCAGTACTTC

d_gene: TRBD2
v_gene: TRBV19
j_gene: TRBJ2-1
abundance: NA
CDR3aa: CASSTSGRNEQFF
CDR3nt: TGTGCCAGTTCGACTAGCGGGAGGAATGAGCAGTTCTTC

d_gene: NA
v_gene: TRBV7-2
j_gene: TRBJ1-4
abundance: NA
CDR3aa: CASSLVPRGNEKLFF
CDR3nt: TGTGCCAGCAGCTTAGTCCCAAGAGGGAATGAAAAACTGTTTTTT

d_gene: NA
v_gene: TRBV12-3/TRBV12-4
j_gene: TRBJ1-1
abundance: NA
CDR3aa: CASSPQGGTEAFF
CDR3nt: TGTGCCAGCAGCCCACAGGGTGGAACTGAAGCTTTCTTT

d_gene: NA
v_gene: TRBV7-3
j_gene: TRBJ2-2
abundance: NA
CDR3aa: CASSGAGELFF
CDR3nt: TGTGCCAGCAGCGGAGCCGGGGAGCTGTTTTTT

d_gene: TRBD2
v_gene: TRBV30
j_gene: TRBJ2-7
abundance: once
CDR3aa: CAWGGGKTSVSYEQYF
CDR3nt: TGTGCCTGGGGAGGGGGAAAGACTAGCGTATCCTACGAGCAGTACTTC

d_gene: TRBD1
v_gene: TRBV5-1
j_gene: TRBJ1-6
abundance: NA
CDR3aa: CASRPLPGQGISPLHF
CDR3nt: TGCGCCAGCAGACCTTTGCCGGGACAGGGGATCTCACCCCTCCACTTT

d_gene: TRBD2
v_gene: TRBV7-2
j_gene: TRBJ2-7
abundance: NA
CDR3aa: CASSLELANSYEQYF
CDR3nt: TGTGCCAGCAGCTTAGAACTAGCGAACTCCTACGAGCAGTACTTC

d_gene: NA
v_gene: TRBV24-1
j_gene: TRBJ1-5
abundance: NA
CDR3aa: CATSDHSNQPQHF
CDR3nt: TGTGCCACCAGTGACCATAGCAATCAGCCCCAGCATTTT

d_gene: TRBD1
v_gene: TRBV5-1
j_gene: TRBJ1-5
abundance: NA
CDR3aa: CASSPRQGGEPQHF
CDR3nt: TGCGCCAGCAGCCCGCGACAGGGCGGGGAGCCCCAGCATTTT

d_gene: TRBD2
v_gene: TRBV7-2
j_gene: TRBJ2-2
abundance: once
CDR3aa: CASSLTSGESGELFF
CDR3nt: TGTGCCAGCAGCTTGACTAGCGGGGAGAGCGGGGAGCTGTTTTTT

d_gene: NA
v_gene: TRBV11-2
j_gene: TRBJ2-7
abundance: NA
CDR3aa: CASSLEGTRSYEQYF
CDR3nt: TGTGCCAGCAGCTTAGAGGGGACTCGCTCCTACGAGCAGTACTTC

d_gene: TRBD2
v_gene: TRBV10-3
j_gene: TRBJ2-3
abundance: NA
CDR3aa: CATTPRLASTDTQYF
CDR3nt: TGTGCTACCACTCCCCGACTAGCGAGCACAGATACGCAGTATTTT

d_gene: TRBD1
v_gene: TRBV11-3
j_gene: TRBJ2-5
abundance: NA
CDR3aa: CASSPHLSGQQETQYF
CDR3nt: TGTGCCAGCAGCCCCCACCTTTCGGGACAGCAAGAGACCCAGTACTTC

d_gene: TRBD2
v_gene: TRBV7-2
j_gene: TRBJ2-7
abundance: NA
CDR3aa: CASSLAPLAGMSYEQYF
CDR3nt: TGTGCCAGCAGCTTAGCCCCACTAGCGGGAATGTCCTACGAGCAGTACTTC

d_gene: NA
v_gene: TRBV13
j_gene: TRBJ1-2
abundance: once
CDR3aa: CASSLGPNRANYGYTF
CDR3nt: TGTGCCAGCAGCTTAGGGCCAAACAGGGCTAACTATGGCTACACCTTC

d_gene: NA
v_gene: TRBV2
j_gene: TRBJ2-6
abundance: NA
CDR3aa: CASSDHSGANVLTF
CDR3nt: TGTGCCAGCAGTGACCACTCTGGGGCCAACGTCCTGACTTTC

d_gene: NA
v_gene: TRBV6-5
j_gene: TRBJ1-1
abundance: NA
CDR3aa: CASSPRRVGSTEAFF
CDR3nt: TGTGCCAGCAGCCCCAGGAGGGTTGGTAGCACTGAAGCTTTCTTT

d_gene: NA
v_gene: TRBV12-3/TRBV12-4
j_gene: TRBJ2-1
abundance: NA
CDR3aa: CASSLTPQTVF
CDR3nt: TGTGCCAGCAGTTTGACACCACAGACGGTCTTC

d_gene: NA
v_gene: TRBV18
j_gene: TRBJ1-1
abundance: few
CDR3aa: CASSPRDMGLTEAFF
CDR3nt: TGTGCCAGCTCACCACGGGACATGGGGCTTACTGAAGCTTTCTTT

d_gene: TRBD1
v_gene: TRBV11-3
j_gene: TRBJ1-2
abundance: NA
CDR3aa: CASSLGTGDHGYTF
CDR3nt: TGTGCCAGCAGCTTGGGGACAGGGGACCATGGCTACACCTTC

d_gene: TRBD2
v_gene: TRBV5-4
j_gene: TRBJ2-3
abundance: NA
CDR3aa: CASSLWVAGGVGTQYF
CDR3nt: TGTGCCAGCAGCTTGTGGGTAGCGGGAGGAGTAGGTACGCAGTATTTT

d_gene: NA
v_gene: TRBV18
j_gene: TRBJ2-5
abundance: NA
CDR3aa: CASSPPQETQYF
CDR3nt: TGTGCCAGCTCACCACCCCAGGAGACCCAGTACTTC

d_gene: NA
v_gene: TRBV2
j_gene: TRBJ2-2
abundance: many
CDR3aa: CASGAGRANTGELFF
CDR3nt: TGTGCCAGCGGGGCCGGCAGGGCGAACACCGGGGAGCTGTTTTTT

d_gene: TRBD2
v_gene: TRBV7-2
j_gene: TRBJ2-2
abundance: few
CDR3aa: CASSSQAGGNTGELFF
CDR3nt: TGTGCCAGCAGCTCTCAAGCGGGAGGGAACACCGGGGAGCTGTTTTTT

d_gene: NA
v_gene: TRBV7-8
j_gene: TRBJ2-3
abundance: NA
CDR3aa: CASSLEWSSSTDTQYF
CDR3nt: TGTGCCAGCAGCTTAGAGTGGAGTTCTAGCACAGATACGCAGTATTTT

d_gene: TRBD2
v_gene: TRBV6-4
j_gene: TRBJ2-3
abundance: NA
CDR3aa: CASSPSGSPDTQYF
CDR3nt: TGTGCCAGCAGTCCAAGCGGGAGCCCAGATACGCAGTATTTT

d_gene: NA
v_gene: TRBV14
j_gene: TRBJ1-6
abundance: NA
CDR3aa: CASRSDSSNEPLHF
CDR3nt: TGTGCCAGCAGATCGGACTCTAGCAATGAACCCCTCCACTTT

d_gene: NA
v_gene: TRBV2
j_gene: TRBJ1-1
abundance: NA
CDR3aa: CASSEDRLTEAFF
CDR3nt: TGTGCCAGCAGTGAAGACAGGTTGACTGAAGCTTTCTTT

d_gene: TRBD2
v_gene: TRBV5-6
j_gene: TRBJ2-1
abundance: NA
CDR3aa: CASRKAGGRDNEQFF
CDR3nt: TGTGCCAGCAGAAAAGCGGGAGGAAGAGACAATGAGCAGTTCTTC

d_gene: NA
v_gene: TRBV9
j_gene: TRBJ1-2
abundance: NA
CDR3aa: CASSATGQQSGYTF
CDR3nt: TGTGCCAGCAGCGCCACCGGACAGCAAAGTGGCTACACCTTC

d_gene: TRBD1
v_gene: TRBV24-1
j_gene: TRBJ2-2
abundance: once
CDR3aa: CATGGQGVNTGELFF
CDR3nt: TGTGCCACCGGGGGACAGGGGGTGAACACCGGGGAGCTGTTTTTT

d_gene: NA
v_gene: TRBV19
j_gene: TRBJ1-1
abundance: NA
CDR3aa: CASSPLGPGHTEAFF
CDR3nt: TGTGCCAGTAGTCCCCTCGGGCCAGGGCACACTGAAGCTTTCTTT

d_gene: TRBD2
v_gene: TRBV7-2
j_gene: TRBJ2-1
abundance: NA
CDR3aa: CASSPDRAGDYNEQFF
CDR3nt: TGTGCCAGCAGCCCCGACCGAGCGGGAGATTACAATGAGCAGTTCTTC

d_gene: TRBD1
v_gene: TRBV6-4
j_gene: TRBJ2-7
abundance: NA
CDR3aa: CASSARGHSYEQYF
CDR3nt: TGTGCCAGCAGTGCGAGGGGGCACTCCTACGAGCAGTACTTC

d_gene: TRBD1
v_gene: TRBV28
j_gene: TRBJ2-7
abundance: NA
CDR3aa: CASAGTVYEQYF
CDR3nt: TGTGCCTCAGCCGGGACAGTTTACGAGCAGTACTTC

d_gene: NA
v_gene: TRBV6-5
j_gene: TRBJ2-5
abundance: NA
CDR3aa: CASSIRGETQYF
CDR3nt: TGTGCCAGCAGCATAAGGGGTGAGACCCAGTACTTC

d_gene: NA
v_gene: TRBV6-2/TRBV6-3
j_gene: TRBJ1-1
abundance: few
CDR3aa: CASSYTGSNTEAFF
CDR3nt: TGTGCCAGCAGTTACACAGGGTCGAACACTGAAGCTTTCTTT

d_gene: TRBD1
v_gene: TRBV5-1
j_gene: TRBJ2-1
abundance: NA
CDR3aa: CASSPGQGPYNEQFF
CDR3nt: TGCGCCAGCAGCCCGGGACAGGGGCCCTACAATGAGCAGTTCTTC

d_gene: NA
v_gene: TRBV11-2
j_gene: TRBJ2-1
abundance: few
CDR3aa: CASSSGTGVYNEQFF
CDR3nt: TGTGCCAGCAGTTCGGGGACTGGGGTTTACAATGAGCAGTTCTTC